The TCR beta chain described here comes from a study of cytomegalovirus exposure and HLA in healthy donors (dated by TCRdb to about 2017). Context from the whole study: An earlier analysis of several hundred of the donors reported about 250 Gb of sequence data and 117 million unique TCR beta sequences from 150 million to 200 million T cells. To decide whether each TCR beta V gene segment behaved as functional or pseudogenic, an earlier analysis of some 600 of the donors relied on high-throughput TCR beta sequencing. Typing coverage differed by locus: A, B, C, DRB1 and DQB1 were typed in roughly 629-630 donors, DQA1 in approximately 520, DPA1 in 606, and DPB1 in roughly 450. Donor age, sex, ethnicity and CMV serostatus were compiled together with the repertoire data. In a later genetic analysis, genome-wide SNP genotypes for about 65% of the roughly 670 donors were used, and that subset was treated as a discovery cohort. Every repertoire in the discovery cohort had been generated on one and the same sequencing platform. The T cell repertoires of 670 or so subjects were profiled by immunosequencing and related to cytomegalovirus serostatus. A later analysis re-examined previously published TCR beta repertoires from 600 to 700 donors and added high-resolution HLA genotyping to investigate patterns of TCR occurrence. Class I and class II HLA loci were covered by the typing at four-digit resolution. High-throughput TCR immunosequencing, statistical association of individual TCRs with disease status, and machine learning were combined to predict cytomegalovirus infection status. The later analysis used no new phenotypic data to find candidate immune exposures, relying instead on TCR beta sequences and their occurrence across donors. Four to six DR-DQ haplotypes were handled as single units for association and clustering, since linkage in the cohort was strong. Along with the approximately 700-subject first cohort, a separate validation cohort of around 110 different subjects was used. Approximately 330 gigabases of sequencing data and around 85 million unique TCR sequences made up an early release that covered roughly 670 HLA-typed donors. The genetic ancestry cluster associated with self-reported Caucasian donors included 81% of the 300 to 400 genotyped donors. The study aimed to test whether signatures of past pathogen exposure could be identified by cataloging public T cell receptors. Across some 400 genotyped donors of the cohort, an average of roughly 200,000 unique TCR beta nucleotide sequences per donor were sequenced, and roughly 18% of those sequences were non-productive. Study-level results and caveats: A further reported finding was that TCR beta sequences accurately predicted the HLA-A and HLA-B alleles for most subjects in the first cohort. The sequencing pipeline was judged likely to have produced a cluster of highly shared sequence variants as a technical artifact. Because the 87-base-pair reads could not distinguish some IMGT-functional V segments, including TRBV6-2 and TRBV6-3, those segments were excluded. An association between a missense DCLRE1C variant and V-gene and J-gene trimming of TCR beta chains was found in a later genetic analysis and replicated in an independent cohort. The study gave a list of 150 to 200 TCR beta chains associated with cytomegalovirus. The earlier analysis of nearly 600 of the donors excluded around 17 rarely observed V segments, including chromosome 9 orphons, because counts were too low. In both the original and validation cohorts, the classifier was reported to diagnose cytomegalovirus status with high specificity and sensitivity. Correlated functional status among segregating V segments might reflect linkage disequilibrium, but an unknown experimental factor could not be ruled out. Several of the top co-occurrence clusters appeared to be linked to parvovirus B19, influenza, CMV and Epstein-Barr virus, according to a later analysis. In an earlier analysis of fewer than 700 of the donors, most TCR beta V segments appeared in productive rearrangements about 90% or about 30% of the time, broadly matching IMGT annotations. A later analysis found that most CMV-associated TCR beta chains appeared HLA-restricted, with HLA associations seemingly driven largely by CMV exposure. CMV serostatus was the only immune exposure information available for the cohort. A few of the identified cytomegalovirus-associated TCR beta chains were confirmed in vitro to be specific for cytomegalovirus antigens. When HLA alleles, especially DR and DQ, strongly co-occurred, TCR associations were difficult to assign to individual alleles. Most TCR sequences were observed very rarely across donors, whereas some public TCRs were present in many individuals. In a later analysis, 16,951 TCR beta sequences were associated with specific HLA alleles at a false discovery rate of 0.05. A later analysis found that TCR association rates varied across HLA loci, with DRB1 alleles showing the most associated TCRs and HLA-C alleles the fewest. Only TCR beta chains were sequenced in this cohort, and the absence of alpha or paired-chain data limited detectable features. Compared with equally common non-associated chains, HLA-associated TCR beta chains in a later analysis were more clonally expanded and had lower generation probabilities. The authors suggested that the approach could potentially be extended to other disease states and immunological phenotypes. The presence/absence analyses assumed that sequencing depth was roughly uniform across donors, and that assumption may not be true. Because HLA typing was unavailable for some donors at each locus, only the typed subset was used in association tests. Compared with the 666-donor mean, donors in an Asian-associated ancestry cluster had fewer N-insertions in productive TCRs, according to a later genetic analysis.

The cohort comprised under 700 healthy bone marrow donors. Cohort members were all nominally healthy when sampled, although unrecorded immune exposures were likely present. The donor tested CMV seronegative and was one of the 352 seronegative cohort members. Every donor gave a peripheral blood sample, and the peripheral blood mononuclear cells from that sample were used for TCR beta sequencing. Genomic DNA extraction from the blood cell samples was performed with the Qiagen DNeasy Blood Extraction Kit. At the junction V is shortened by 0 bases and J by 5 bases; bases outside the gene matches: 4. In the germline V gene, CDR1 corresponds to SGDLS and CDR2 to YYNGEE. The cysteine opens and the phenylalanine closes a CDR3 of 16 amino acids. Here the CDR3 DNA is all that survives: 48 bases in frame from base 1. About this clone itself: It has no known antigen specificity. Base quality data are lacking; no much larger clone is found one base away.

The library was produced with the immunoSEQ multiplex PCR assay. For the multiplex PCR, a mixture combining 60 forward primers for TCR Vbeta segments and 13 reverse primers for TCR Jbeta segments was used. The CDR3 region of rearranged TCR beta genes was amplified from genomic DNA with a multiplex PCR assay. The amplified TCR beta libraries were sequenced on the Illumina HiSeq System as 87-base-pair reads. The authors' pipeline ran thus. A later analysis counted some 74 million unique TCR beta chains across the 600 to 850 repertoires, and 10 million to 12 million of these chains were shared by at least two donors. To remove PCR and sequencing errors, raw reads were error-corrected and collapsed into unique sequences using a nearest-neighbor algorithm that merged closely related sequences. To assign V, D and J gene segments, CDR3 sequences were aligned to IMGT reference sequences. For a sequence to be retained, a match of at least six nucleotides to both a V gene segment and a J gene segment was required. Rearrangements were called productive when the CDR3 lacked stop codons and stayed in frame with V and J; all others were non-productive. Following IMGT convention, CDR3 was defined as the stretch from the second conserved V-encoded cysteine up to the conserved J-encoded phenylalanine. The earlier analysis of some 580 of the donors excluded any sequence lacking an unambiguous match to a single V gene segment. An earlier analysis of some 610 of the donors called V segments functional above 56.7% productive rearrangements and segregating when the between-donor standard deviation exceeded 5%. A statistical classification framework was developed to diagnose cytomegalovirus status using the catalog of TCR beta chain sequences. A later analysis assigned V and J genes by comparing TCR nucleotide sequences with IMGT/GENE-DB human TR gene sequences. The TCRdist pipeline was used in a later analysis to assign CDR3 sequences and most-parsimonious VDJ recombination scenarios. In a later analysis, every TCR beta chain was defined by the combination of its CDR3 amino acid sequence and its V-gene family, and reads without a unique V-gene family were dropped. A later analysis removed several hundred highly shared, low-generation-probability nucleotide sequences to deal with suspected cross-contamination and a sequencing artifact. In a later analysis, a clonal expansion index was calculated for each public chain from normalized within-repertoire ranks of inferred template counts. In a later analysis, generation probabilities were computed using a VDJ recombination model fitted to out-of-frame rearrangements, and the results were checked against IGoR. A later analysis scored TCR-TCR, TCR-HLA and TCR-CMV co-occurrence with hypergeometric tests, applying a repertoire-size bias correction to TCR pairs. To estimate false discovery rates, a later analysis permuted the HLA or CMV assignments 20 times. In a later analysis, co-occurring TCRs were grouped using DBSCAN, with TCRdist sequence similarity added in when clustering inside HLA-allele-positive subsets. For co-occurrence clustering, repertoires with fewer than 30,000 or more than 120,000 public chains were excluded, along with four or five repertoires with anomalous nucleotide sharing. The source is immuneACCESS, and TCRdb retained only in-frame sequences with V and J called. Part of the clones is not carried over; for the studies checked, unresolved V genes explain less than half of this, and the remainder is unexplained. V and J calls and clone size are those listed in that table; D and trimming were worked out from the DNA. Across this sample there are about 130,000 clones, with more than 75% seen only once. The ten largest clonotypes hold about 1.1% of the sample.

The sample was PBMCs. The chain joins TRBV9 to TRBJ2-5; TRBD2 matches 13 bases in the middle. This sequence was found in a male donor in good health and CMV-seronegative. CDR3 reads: CASSVATSGGVETQYF. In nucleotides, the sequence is TGTGCCAGCAGCGTAGCTACTAGCGGGGGGGTGGAGACCCAGTACTTC.